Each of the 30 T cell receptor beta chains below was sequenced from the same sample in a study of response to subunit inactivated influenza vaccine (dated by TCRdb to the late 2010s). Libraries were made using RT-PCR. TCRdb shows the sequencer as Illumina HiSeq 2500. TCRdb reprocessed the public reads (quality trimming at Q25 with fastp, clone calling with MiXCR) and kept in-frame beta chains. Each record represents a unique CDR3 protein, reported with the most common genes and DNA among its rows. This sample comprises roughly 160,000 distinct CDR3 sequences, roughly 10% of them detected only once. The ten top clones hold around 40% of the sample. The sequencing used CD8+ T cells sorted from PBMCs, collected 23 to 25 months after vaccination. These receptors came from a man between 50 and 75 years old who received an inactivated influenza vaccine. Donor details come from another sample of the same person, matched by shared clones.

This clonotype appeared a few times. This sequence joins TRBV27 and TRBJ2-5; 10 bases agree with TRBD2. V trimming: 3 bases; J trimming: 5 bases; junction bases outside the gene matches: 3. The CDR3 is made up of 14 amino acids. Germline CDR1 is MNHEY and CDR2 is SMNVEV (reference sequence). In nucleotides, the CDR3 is TGTGCCAGCAGTTTTGCTAGCGGGGGTGAGACCCAGTACTTC. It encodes CASSFASGGETQYF.

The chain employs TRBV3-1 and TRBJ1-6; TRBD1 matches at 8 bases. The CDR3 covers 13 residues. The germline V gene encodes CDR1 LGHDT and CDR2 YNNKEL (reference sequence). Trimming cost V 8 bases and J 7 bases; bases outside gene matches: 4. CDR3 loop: CASDRGGNSPLHF. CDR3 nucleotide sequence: TGTGCCAGCGACAGGGGAGGAAATTCACCCCTCCACTTT.

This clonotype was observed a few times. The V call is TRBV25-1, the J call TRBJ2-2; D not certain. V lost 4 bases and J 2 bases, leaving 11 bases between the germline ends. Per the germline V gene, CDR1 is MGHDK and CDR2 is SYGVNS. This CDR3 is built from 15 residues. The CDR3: CASSVQALNTGELFF. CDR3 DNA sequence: TGTGCCAGCAGTGTTCAGGCGCTAAACACCGGGGAGCTGTTTTTT.

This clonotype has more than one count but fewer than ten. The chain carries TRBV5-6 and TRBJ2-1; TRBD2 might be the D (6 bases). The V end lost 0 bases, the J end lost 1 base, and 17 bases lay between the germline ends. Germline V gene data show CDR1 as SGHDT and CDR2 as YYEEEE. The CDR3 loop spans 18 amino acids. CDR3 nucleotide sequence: TGTGCCAGCAGCTTGGAAGTGGGGGGATCTACTTCCTACAATGAGCAGTTCTTC. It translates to CASSLEVGGSTSYNEQFF.

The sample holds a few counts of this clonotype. The CDR3 nucleotides read TGCAGTGCTCTCCGGTCAGGGCCCTACGAGCAGTACTTC. Protein product: CSALRSGPYEQYF. The chain joins TRBV20-1 to TRBJ2-7; tentative D call: TRBD1 (5 bases). The CDR3 has 13 amino acids. Germline assignment: CDR1 DFQATT and CDR2 SNEGSKA (reference sequence). The V end lost 5 bases, the J end lost 2 bases, and 13 bases lay between the germline ends.

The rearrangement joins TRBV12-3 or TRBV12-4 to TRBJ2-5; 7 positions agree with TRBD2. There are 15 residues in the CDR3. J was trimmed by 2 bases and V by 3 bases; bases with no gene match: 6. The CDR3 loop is CASSFWLAEQETQYF. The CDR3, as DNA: TGTGCCAGCAGTTTTTGGCTAGCGGAACAAGAGACCCAGTACTTC.

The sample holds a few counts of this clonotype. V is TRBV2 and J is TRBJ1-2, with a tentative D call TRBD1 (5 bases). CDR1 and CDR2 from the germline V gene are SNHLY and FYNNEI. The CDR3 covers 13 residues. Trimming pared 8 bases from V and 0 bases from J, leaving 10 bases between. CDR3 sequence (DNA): TGTGCCAGCTGGGAGACAGCTAACTATGGCTACACCTTC. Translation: CASWETANYGYTF.

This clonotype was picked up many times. CDR3 bases: TGTGCCAGCAATCAACAGGGGAAAGTGGGCAATCAGCCCCAGCATTTT. Protein product: CASNQQGKVGNQPQHF. The rearrangement joins TRBV6-1 to TRBJ1-5; 7 bases map to TRBD1. V lost 7 bases to trimming and J lost 2 bases; unmatched junction nucleotides: 11. This CDR3 comprises 16 residues. Germline CDR1 is MNHNS and CDR2 is SASEGT.

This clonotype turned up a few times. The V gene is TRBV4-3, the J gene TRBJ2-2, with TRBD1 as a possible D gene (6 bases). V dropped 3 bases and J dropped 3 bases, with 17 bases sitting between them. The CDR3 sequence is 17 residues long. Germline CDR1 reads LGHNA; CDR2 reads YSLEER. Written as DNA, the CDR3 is TGCGCCAGCAGCCAGAAAACAGGGAAAGGATACACCGGGGAGCTGTTTTTT. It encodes CASSQKTGKGYTGELFF.

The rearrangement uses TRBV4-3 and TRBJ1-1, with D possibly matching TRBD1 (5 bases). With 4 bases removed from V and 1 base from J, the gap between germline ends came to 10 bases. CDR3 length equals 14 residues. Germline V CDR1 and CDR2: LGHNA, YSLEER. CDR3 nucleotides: TGCGCCAGCAGCCGATCGACAGAGAACACTGAAGCTTTCTTT. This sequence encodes CASSRSTENTEAFF.

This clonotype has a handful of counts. CDR3 residues: CSVASRGELFF. The CDR3 DNA is TGCAGCGTTGCTTCCCGCGGGGAGCTGTTTTTT. V usage is TRBV29-1 and J usage is TRBJ2-2; D unclear. Per germline, CDR1 SQVTM and CDR2 ANQGSEA. This CDR3 spans 11 amino acids. V gave up 4 bases and J gave up 7 bases, with 7 bases separating them.

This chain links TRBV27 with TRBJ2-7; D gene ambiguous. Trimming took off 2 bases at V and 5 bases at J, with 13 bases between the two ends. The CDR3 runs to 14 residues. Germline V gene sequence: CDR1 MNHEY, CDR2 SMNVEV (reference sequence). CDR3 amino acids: CASSLEPSAHEQYF. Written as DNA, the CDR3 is TGTGCCAGCAGTTTAGAGCCATCTGCCCACGAGCAGTACTTC.

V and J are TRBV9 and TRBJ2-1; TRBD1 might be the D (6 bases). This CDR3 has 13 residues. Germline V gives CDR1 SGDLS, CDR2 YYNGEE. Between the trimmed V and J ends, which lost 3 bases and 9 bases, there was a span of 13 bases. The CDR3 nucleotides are TGTGCCAGCAGCGAATCAGGGGTAACTGAGCAGTTCTTC. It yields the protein CASSESGVTEQFF.

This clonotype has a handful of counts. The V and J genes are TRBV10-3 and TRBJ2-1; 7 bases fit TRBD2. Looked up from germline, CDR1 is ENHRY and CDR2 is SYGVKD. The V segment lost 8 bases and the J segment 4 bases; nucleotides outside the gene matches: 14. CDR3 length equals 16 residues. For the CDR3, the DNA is TGTGCCATCGGGGGTTCTGGCGGGAGCGGATACAATGAGCAGTTCTTC. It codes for CAIGGSGGSGYNEQFF.

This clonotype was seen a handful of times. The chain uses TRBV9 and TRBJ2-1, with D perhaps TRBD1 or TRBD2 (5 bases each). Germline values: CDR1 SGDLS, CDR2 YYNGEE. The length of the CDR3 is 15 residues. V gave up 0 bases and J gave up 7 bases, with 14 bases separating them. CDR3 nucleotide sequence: TGTGCCAGCAGCGTAGTGGGGGTACGAGGTAATGAGCAGTTCTTC. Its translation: CASSVVGVRGNEQFF.

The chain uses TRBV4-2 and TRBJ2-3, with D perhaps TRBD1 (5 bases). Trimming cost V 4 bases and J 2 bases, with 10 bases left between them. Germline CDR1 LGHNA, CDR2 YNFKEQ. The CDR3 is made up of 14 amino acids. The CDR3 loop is CASSPGAVTDTQYF. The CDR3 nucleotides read TGTGCCAGCAGCCCTGGGGCGGTCACAGATACGCAGTATTTT.

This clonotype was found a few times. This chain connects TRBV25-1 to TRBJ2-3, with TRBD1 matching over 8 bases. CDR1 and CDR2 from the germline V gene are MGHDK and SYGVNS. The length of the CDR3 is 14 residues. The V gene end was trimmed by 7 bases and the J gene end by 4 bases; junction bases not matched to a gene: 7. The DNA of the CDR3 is TGTGCCAGCACTAGGCAGGGGGCGGCAGATACGCAGTATTTT. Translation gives CASTRQGAADTQYF.

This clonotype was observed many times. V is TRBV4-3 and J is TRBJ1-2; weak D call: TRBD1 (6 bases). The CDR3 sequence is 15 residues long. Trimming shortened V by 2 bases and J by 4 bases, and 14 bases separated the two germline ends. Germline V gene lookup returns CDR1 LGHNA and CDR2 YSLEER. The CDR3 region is CASSQTNQGIYGYTF. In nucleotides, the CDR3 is TGCGCCAGCAGCCAAACAAACCAGGGGATCTATGGCTACACCTTC.

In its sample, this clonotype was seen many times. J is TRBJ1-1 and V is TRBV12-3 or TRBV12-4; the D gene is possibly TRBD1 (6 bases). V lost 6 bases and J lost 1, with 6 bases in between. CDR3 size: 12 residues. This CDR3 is CASRTGNTEAFF. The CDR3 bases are TGTGCCAGCAGGACAGGGAACACTGAAGCTTTCTTT.

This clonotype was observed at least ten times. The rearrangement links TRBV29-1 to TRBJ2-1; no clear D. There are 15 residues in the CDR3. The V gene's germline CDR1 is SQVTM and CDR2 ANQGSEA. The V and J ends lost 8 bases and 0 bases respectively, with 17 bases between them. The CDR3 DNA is TGCAGCTCCCTCCTCGGAATCCGCTCCTACAATGAGCAGTTCTTC. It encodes CSSLLGIRSYNEQFF.

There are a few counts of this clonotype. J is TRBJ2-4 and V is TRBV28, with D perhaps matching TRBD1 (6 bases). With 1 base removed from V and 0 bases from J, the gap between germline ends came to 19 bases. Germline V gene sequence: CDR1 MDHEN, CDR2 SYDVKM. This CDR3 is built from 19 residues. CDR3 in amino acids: CASSLYGEGHLLAKNIQYF. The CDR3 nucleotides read TGTGCCAGCAGTTTATATGGCGAGGGACACCTACTAGCCAAAAACATTCAGTACTTC.

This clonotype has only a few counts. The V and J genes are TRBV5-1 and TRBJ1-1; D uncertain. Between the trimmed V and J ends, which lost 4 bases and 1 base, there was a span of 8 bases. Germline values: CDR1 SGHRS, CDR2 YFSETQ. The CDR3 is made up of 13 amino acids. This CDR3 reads CASSRAGNTEAFF. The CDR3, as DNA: TGCGCCAGCAGCCGGGCAGGGAACACTGAAGCTTTCTTT.

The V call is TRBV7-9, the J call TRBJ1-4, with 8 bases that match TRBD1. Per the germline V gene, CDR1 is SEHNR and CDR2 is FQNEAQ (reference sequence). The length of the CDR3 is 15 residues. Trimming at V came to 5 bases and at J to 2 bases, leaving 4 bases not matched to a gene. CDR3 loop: CASSDRQGTNEKLFF. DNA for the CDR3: TGTGCCAGCAGCGACCGACAGGGGACTAATGAAAAACTGTTTTTT.

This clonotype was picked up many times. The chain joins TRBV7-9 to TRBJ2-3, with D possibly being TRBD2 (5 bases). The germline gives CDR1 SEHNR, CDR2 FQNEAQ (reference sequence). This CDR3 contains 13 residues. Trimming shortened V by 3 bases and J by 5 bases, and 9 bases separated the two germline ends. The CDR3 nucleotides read TGTGCCAGCAGCTTGCAAACTAGAGATACGCAGTATTTT. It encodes CASSLQTRDTQYF.

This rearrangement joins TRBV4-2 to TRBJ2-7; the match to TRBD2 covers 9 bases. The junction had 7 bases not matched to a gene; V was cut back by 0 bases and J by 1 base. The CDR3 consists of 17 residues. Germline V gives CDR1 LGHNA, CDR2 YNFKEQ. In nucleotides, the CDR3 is TGTGCCAGCAGCCAAGAGGGCGGCCTAGCGGGGTCCTACGAGCAGTACTTC. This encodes CASSQEGGLAGSYEQYF.

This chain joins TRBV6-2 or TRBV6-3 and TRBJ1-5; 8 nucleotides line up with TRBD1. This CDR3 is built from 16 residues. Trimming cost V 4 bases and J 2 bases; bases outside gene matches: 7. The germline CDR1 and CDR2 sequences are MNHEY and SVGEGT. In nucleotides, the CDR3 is TGTGCCAGCAGTTTCGACAGGGGTTTGGGCAATCAGCCCCAGCATTTT. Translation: CASSFDRGLGNQPQHF.

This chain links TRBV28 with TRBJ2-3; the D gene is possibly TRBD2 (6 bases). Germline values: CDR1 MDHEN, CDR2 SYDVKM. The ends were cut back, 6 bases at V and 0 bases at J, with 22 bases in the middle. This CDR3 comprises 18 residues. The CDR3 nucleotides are TGTGCCAGCAGGAGGAGGGCGGGGTCGAGGACTAGCACAGATACGCAGTATTTT. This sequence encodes CASRRRAGSRTSTDTQYF.

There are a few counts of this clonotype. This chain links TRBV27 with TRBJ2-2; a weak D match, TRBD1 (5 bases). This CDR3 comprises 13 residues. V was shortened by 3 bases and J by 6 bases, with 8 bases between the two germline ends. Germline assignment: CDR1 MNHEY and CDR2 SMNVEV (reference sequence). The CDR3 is CASSFTGPGELFF. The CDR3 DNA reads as TGTGCCAGCAGTTTCACAGGCCCCGGGGAGCTGTTTTTT.

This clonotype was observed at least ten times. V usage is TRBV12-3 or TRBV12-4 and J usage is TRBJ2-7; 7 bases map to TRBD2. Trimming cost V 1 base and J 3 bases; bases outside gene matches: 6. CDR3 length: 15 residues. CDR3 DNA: TGTGCCAGCAGTTTAGATGCTAGCGGACACTACGAGCAGTACTTC. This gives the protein CASSLDASGHYEQYF.

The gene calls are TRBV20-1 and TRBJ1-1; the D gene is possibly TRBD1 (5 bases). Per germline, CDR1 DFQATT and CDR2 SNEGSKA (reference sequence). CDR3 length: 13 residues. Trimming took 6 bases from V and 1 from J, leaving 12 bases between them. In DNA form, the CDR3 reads TGCAGTGCAACGGGGGTTCGGAACACTGAAGCTTTCTTT. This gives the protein CSATGVRNTEAFF.